This is a list of T cell receptor beta chains from one sample in a study of T cell responses to AZD1222 COVID-19 vaccine. Some clones are missing from TCRdb's copy, which holds only in-frame ones; the method was immunoSEQ multiplex PCR. This sample has about 110,000 clones, with around 85% found just once. Sequences were derived from peripheral blood, sampled on day 0 of AZD1222 vaccination. The source is an adult in good health. CDR3s include the opening cysteine and the closing phenylalanine or tryptophan. D genes are given only for firm matches. Clone size, where shown, is once, few, many, or a class for clones that have expanded.

>TRBV27|-|TRBJ1-6|-
CASTSSYNSPLHF
TGTGCCAGCACGAGCTCCTATAATTCACCCCTCCACTTT
>TRBV14|-|TRBJ2-2|-
CASSQEQGWAGELFF
TGTGCCAGCAGCCAAGAGCAGGGTTGGGCCGGGGAGCTGTTTTTT
>TRBV5-1|TRBD2|TRBJ2-4|few
CASSPGLAGGPTSENIQYF
TGCGCCAGCAGTCCCGGACTAGCGGGGGGACCCACGTCCGAAAACATTCAGTACTTC
>TRBV28|-|TRBJ1-5|-
CASSLARGLSNQPQHF
TGTGCCAGCAGTTTGGCCAGGGGCTTGAGCAATCAGCCCCAGCATTTT
>TRBV28|-|TRBJ2-7|few
CASSSSVQGLYEQYF
TGTGCCAGCAGTTCATCCGTCCAGGGACTCTACGAGCAGTACTTC
>TRBV7-2|-|TRBJ2-4|-
CASSLEVGLKNIQYF
TGTGCCAGCAGCTTAGAGGTGGGGCTCAAAAACATTCAGTACTTC
>TRBV28|TRBD1|TRBJ2-7|-
CASRPAGQGYEQYF
TGTGCCAGCAGGCCTGCGGGACAGGGCTACGAGCAGTACTTC
>TRBV6-5|TRBD1|TRBJ1-2|few
CASSYSMGQDYGYTF
TGTGCCAGCAGTTACTCGATGGGACAGGACTATGGCTACACCTTC
>TRBV2|TRBD2|TRBJ2-1|-
CASSPLDAGVGNEQFF
TGTGCCAGCAGCCCACTCGATGCGGGAGTGGGGAATGAGCAGTTCTTC
>TRBV6-4|-|TRBJ1-2|-
CASSDSGVLGAGYTF
TGTGCCAGCAGTGACTCGGGGGTTTTGGGTGCTGGCTACACCTTC
>TRBV6-5|TRBD1|TRBJ2-7|-
CASSFRTGVNEQYF
TGTGCCAGCAGTTTCCGGACAGGCGTAAACGAGCAGTACTTC
>TRBV30|-|TRBJ2-7|once
CAWSAGNRYEQYF
TGTGCCTGGAGTGCAGGAAACAGATACGAGCAGTACTTC
>TRBV4-2|TRBD1|TRBJ2-6|-
CASSLRTGTGANVLTF
TGTGCCAGCAGCCTCCGGACAGGGACCGGGGCCAACGTCCTGACTTTC
>TRBV6-6|-|TRBJ2-2|-
CASSYSDIGELFF
TGTGCCAGCAGTTACTCGGACATCGGGGAGCTGTTTTTT
>TRBV4-3|-|TRBJ2-3|-
CASSQIWGPDTQYF
TGCGCCAGCAGCCAAATCTGGGGACCAGATACGCAGTATTTT
>TRBV10-3|-|TRBJ2-7|-
CAISESEWKYF
TGTGCCATCAGTGAGTCGGAGTGGAAGTACTTC
>TRBV11-3|TRBD2|TRBJ2-1|few
CASSLDSGGNHNEQFF
TGTGCCAGCAGCTTAGATTCGGGGGGTAACCACAATGAGCAGTTCTTC
>TRBV9|-|TRBJ2-1|-
CASSVGLEQFF
TGTGCCAGCAGCGTAGGACTTGAGCAGTTCTTC
>TRBV27|-|TRBJ1-2|once
CASSLSRSQIGDGYTF
TGTGCCAGCAGTTTATCCCGGTCACAAATCGGGGACGGCTACACCTTC
>TRBV5-1|TRBD1|TRBJ1-2|-
CASSFAGTDGYTF
TGCGCCAGCAGCTTCGCCGGGACAGATGGCTACACCTTC
>TRBV5-4|TRBD1|TRBJ2-3|-
CASSRDRPTDTQYF
TGTGCCAGCAGCCGGGACAGACCCACAGATACGCAGTATTTT
>TRBV25-1|-|TRBJ1-6|medium-sized
CASSERWGVNSPLHF
TGTGCCAGCAGTGAGAGGTGGGGTGTCAATTCACCCCTCCACTTT
>TRBV19|TRBD1|TRBJ1-1|-
CASSPRDSLNTEAFF
TGTGCCAGTAGTCCCCGGGACAGCTTGAACACTGAAGCTTTCTTT
>TRBV6-5|TRBD1|TRBJ1-2|few
CASSYRTGNGYTF
TGTGCCAGCAGTTACCGGACAGGTAATGGCTACACCTTC
>TRBV6-5|-|TRBJ1-6|-
CASSYSGGGDSPLHF
TGTGCCAGCAGTTACTCAGGGGGTGGGGATTCACCCCTCCACTTT
>TRBV18|-|TRBJ2-2|-
CASSPTDPLGGELFF
TGTGCCAGCTCACCTACCGACCCGCTGGGCGGGGAGCTGTTTTTT
>TRBV18|-|TRBJ1-5|-
CASSTSTLNQPQHF
TGTGCCAGCTCCACAAGCACCTTGAATCAGCCCCAGCATTTT
>TRBV28|-|TRBJ1-1|-
CATGWKNTEAFF
TGTGCCACCGGGTGGAAGAACACTGAAGCTTTCTTT
>TRBV11-2|TRBD1|TRBJ2-5|-
CASSDHRGETQYF
TGTGCCAGCAGCGACCACAGGGGAGAGACCCAGTACTTC
>TRBV6-5|-|TRBJ1-1|-
CASRSGLEAFF
TGTGCCAGCAGGTCCGGACTTGAAGCTTTCTTT
>TRBV19|-|TRBJ1-1|-
CASSRRGGGNTEAFF
TGTGCCAGTAGTAGGCGGGGTGGAGGGAACACTGAAGCTTTCTTT
>TRBV28|-|TRBJ2-5|-
CASEGTQYF
TGTGCCAGCGAGGGGACCCAGTACTTC
>TRBV7-3|TRBD2|TRBJ2-1|-
CASSVAGTSVRNEQFF
TGTGCCAGCAGCGTAGCCGGGACTAGCGTCAGAAATGAGCAGTTCTTC
>TRBV4-1|-|TRBJ2-7|-
CASSQARSGESSYEQYF
TGCGCCAGCAGCCAAGCAAGGTCAGGCGAAAGCTCCTACGAGCAGTACTTC
>TRBV6-5|-|TRBJ2-6|-
CASSTRGSGANVLTF
TGTGCCAGCAGTACGAGGGGGTCTGGGGCCAACGTCCTGACTTTC
>TRBV9|-|TRBJ1-2|-
CASSGMGLGYGYTF
TGTGCCAGCAGCGGGATGGGTTTGGGGTATGGCTACACCTTC
>TRBV7-2|TRBD1|TRBJ2-3|few
CASSQTGGKLDTQYF
TGTGCCAGCAGCCAGACAGGGGGCAAGCTGGATACGCAGTATTTT
>TRBV15|TRBD2|TRBJ2-1|-
CATSREGREGRDEQFF
TGTGCCACCAGCAGAGAGGGGCGGGAGGGCCGCGATGAGCAGTTCTTC
>TRBV14|-|TRBJ1-2|-
CASSRQDYGYTF
TGTGCCAGCAGCCGACAGGACTATGGCTACACCTTC
>TRBV7-6|TRBD1|TRBJ2-5|-
CASSEIGGQGGETQYF
TGTGCCAGCAGCGAAATAGGGGGACAGGGGGGCGAGACCCAGTACTTC
>TRBV5-4|TRBD1|TRBJ2-2|-
CASSWGQGALGAGELFF
TGTGCCAGCAGCTGGGGACAGGGGGCCCTAGGGGCCGGGGAGCTGTTTTTT
>TRBV11-2|-|TRBJ1-1|-
CASSLDINTEAFF
TGTGCCAGCAGCTTAGACATCAACACTGAAGCTTTCTTT
>TRBV6-6|-|TRBJ1-1|-
CASSLGMNTEAFF
TGTGCCAGCAGTCTCGGTATGAACACTGAAGCTTTCTTT
>TRBV3-1/TRBV3-2|TRBD2|TRBJ2-1|-
CASSHRGGLAGAHEQFF
TGTGCCAGCAGCCACAGAGGGGGGCTAGCGGGAGCACATGAGCAGTTCTTC
>TRBV28|-|TRBJ2-5|once
CASSTTSETQYF
TGTGCCAGCAGTACCACATCCGAGACCCAGTACTTC
>TRBV5-4|-|TRBJ1-3|once
CASSLKTGSSGNTIYF
TGTGCCAGCAGCCTCAAGACCGGGAGCTCTGGAAACACCATATATTTT